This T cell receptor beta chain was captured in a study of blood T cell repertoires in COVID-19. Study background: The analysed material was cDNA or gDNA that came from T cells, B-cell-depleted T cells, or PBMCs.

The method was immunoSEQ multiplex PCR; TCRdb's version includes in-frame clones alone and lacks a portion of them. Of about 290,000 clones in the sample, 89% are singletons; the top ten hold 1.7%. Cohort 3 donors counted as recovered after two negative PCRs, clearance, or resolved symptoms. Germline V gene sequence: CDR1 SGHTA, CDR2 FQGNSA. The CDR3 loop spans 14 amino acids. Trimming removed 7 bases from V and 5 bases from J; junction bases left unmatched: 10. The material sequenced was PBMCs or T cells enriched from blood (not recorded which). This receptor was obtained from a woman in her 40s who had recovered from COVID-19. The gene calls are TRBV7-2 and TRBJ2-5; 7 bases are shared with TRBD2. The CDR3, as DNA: TGTGCCAGCACCCCATGGGGGGGTTGGGAGACCCAGTACTTC. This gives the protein CASTPWGGWETQYF.